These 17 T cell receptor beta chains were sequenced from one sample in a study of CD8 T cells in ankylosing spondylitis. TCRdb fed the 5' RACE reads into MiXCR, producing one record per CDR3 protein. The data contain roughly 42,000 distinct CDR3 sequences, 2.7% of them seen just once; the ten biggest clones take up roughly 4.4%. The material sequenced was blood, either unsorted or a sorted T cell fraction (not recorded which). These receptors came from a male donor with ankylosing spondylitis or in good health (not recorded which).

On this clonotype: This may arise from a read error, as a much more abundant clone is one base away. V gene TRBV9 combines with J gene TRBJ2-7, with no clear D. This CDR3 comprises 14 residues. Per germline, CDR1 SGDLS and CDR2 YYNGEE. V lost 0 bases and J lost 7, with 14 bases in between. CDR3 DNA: TGTGCCAGCAGCGTAGCCCCTGGAGTAGGGGAGCAGTACTTC. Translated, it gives CASSVAPGVGEQYF.

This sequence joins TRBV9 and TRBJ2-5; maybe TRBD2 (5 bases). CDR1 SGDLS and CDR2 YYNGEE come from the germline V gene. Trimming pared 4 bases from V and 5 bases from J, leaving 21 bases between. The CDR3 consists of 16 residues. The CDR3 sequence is CASSKANSRGWETQYF. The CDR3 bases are TGTGCCAGCAGCAAAGCCAACTCCCGAGGGTGGGAGACCCAGTACTTC.

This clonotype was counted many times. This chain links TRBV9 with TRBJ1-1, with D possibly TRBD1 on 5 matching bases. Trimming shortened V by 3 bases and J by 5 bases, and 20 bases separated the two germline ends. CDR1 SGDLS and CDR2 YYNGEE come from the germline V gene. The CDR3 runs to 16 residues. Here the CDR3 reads CASSGGKDWWITEAFF. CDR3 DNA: TGTGCCAGCAGCGGGGGGAAGGATTGGTGGATAACTGAAGCTTTCTTT.

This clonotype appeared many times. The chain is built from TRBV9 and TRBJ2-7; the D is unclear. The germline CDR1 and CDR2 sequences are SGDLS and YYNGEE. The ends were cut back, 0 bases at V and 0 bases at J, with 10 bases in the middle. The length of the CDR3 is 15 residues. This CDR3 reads CASSVGPEASYEQYF. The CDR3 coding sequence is TGTGCCAGCAGCGTAGGGCCCGAGGCCTCCTACGAGCAGTACTTC.

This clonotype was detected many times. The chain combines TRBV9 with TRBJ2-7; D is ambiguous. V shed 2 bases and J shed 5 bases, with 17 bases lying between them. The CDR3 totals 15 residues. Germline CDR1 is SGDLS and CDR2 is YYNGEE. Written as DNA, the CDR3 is TGTGCCAGCAGCGTTAACACGCAGGCTTCGAACGAGCAGTACTTC. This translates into CASSVNTQASNEQYF.

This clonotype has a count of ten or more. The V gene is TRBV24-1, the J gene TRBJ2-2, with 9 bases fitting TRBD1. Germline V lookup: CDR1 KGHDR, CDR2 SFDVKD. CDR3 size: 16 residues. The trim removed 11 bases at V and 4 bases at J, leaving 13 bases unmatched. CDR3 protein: CAILGFTGGVTGELFF. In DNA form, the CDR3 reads TGTGCCATCCTAGGCTTTACAGGGGGCGTCACCGGGGAGCTGTTTTTT.

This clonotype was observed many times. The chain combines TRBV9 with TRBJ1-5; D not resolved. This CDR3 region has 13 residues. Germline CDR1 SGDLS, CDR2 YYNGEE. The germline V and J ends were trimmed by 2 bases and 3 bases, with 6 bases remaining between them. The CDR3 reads CASSVGNNQPQHF. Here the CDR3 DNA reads TGTGCCAGCAGCGTGGGAAACAATCAGCCCCAGCATTTT.

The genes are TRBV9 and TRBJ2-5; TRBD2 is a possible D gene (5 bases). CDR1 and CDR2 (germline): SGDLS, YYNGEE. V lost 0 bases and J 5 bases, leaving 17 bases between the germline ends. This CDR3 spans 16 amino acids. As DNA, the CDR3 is TGTGCCAGCAGCGTAGATGCCCCCCGGGGTACGGAGACCCAGTACTTC. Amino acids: CASSVDAPRGTETQYF.

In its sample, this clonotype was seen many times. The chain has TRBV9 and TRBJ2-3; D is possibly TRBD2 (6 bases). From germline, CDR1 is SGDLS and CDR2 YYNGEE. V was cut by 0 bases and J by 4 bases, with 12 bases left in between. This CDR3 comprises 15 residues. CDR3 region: CASSVVGSAADTQYF. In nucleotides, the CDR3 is TGTGCCAGCAGCGTAGTCGGGAGTGCGGCAGATACGCAGTATTTT.

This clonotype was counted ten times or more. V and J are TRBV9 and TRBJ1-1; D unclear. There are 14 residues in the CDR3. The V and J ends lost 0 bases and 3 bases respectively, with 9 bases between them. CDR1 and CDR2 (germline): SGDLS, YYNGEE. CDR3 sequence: CASSVEPSDTEAFF. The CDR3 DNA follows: TGTGCCAGCAGCGTAGAACCCTCGGACACTGAAGCTTTCTTT.

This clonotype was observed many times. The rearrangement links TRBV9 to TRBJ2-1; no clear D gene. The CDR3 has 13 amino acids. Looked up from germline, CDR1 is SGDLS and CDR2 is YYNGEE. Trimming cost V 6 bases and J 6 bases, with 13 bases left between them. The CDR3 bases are TGTGCCAGCACGACGGCTCAAGGCAATGAGCAGTTCTTC. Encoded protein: CASTTAQGNEQFF. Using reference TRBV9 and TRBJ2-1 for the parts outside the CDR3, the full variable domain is DSGVTQTPKHLITATGQRVTLRCSPRSGDLSVYWYQQSLDQGLQFLIQYYNGEERAKGNILERFSAQQFPDLHSELNLSSLELGDSALYFCASTTAQGNEQFFGPGTRLTVL.

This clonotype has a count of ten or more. The CDR3 here is CASSTQGLTDTQYF. CDR3 bases: TGTGCCAGCAGCACCCAGGGCCTCACAGATACGCAGTATTTT. This sequence joins TRBV9 and TRBJ2-3; tentatively, D is TRBD1 (5 bases). This CDR3 has 14 amino acids. Trimming stripped 4 bases from V and 2 bases from J, with 11 bases between. CDR1 SGDLS and CDR2 YYNGEE come from the germline V gene.

The chain's CDR3 is CASSPWGGETQYF. CDR3 bases: TGTGCCAGCAGCCCCTGGGGTGGAGAGACCCAGTACTTC. V and J are TRBV9 and TRBJ2-5; D not resolved. V lost 4 bases and J lost 4, with 11 bases in between. The CDR3 is 13 residues long. CDR1 and CDR2 from the germline V gene are SGDLS and YYNGEE.

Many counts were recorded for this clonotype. CDR3 bases: TGTGCCAGCAGCGTAGGGACAGGGACCGGCTACACCTTC. Translated, it gives CASSVGTGTGYTF. The rearrangement joins TRBV9 to TRBJ1-2; TRBD1 matches 8 bases. V lost 0 bases, J lost 8 bases, and 3 bases stayed unmatched. The germline CDR1 and CDR2 sequences are SGDLS and YYNGEE. The CDR3 sequence is 13 residues long. The whole variable domain, filled in from reference TRBV9 and TRBJ1-2, reads DSGVTQTPKHLITATGQRVTLRCSPRSGDLSVYWYQQSLDQGLQFLIQYYNGEERAKGNILERFSAQQFPDLHSELNLSSLELGDSALYFCASSVGTGTGYTFGSGTRLTVV.

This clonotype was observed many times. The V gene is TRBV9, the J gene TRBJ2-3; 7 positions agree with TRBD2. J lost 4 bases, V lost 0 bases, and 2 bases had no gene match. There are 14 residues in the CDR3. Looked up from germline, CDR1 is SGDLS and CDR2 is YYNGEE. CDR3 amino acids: CASSVAGRADTQYF. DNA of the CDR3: TGTGCCAGCAGCGTAGCGGGGAGGGCAGATACGCAGTATTTT. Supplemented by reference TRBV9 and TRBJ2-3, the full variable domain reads DSGVTQTPKHLITATGQRVTLRCSPRSGDLSVYWYQQSLDQGLQFLIQYYNGEERAKGNILERFSAQQFPDLHSELNLSSLELGDSALYFCASSVAGRADTQYFGPGTRLTVL.

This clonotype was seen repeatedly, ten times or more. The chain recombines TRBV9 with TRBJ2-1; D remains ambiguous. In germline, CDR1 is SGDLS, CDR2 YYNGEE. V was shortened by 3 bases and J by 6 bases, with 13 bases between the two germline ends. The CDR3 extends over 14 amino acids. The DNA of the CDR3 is TGTGCCAGCAGCGATACGTCGGGTCTCAATGAGCAGTTCTTC. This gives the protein CASSDTSGLNEQFF.

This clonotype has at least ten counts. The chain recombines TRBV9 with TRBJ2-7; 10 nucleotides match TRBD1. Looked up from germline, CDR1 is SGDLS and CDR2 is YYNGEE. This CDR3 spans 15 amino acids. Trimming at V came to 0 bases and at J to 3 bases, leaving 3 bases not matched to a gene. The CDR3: CASSVGGTGDYEQYF. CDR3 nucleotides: TGTGCCAGCAGCGTAGGCGGGACAGGGGACTACGAGCAGTACTTC. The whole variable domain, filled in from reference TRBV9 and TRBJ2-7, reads DSGVTQTPKHLITATGQRVTLRCSPRSGDLSVYWYQQSLDQGLQFLIQYYNGEERAKGNILERFSAQQFPDLHSELNLSSLELGDSALYFCASSVGGTGDYEQYFGPGTRLTVT.